The 28 T cell receptor beta chains below come from one sample, sequenced in a study of vaccination and CD4 T cells after COVID-19. No antigen has been assigned to these receptors. Treatment described: approximately 10-day PBMC culture with coronavirus spike peptide pools or control peptides (ViraFEST assay). Researchers used the Oncomine TCR Beta short-read assay to sequence DNA from cultured CD4+ T cells. In TCRdb, the PCR reads were re-called with MiXCR into one record per CDR3 protein. The table includes about 13,000 distinct CDR3 sequences, about three quarters detected once. The sequenced sample was CD4+ T cells from blood, cultured in vitro. All receptors come from a human donor who had recovered from COVID-19.

The chain uses TRBV20-1 and TRBJ2-3; D gene uncertain. Trimming stripped 5 bases from V and 5 bases from J, with 17 bases between. The CDR3 has 14 residues. From germline, CDR1 is DFQATT and CDR2 SNEGSKA (reference sequence). CDR3 sequence: CSAPRGHRVDTQYF. The CDR3 DNA follows: TGCAGTGCTCCGCGAGGCCACCGGGTAGATACGCAGTATTTT.

The rearrangement joins TRBV7-9 to TRBJ1-2; TRBD1 might be the D (6 bases). V gave up 5 bases and J gave up 5 bases, with 18 bases separating them. In germline, CDR1 is SEHNR, CDR2 FQNEAQ (reference sequence). This CDR3 is 15 amino acids long. The CDR3 DNA sequence: TGTGCCAGCAGCAAAGGGGCGGCAGGGGATTATGGCTACACCTTC. Its protein product is CASSKGAAGDYGYTF.

J is TRBJ2-7 and V is TRBV20-1; 15 bases match TRBD2. The V gene's germline CDR1 is DFQATT and CDR2 SNEGSKA (reference sequence). This CDR3 is 18 amino acids long. V lost 0 bases to trimming and J lost 4 bases; unmatched junction nucleotides: 10. The CDR3: CSARDLSEGLAGGYEQYF. The CDR3 region has the DNA TGCAGTGCTAGAGATCTATCTGAGGGACTAGCGGGAGGATACGAGCAGTACTTC.

The chain uses TRBV7-9 and TRBJ1-1; no clear D. Per the germline V gene, CDR1 is SEHNR and CDR2 is FQNEAQ (reference sequence). The CDR3 extends over 14 amino acids. Trimming pared 5 bases from V and 5 bases from J, leaving 15 bases between. The CDR3 protein is CASSPFVGGTEAFF. CDR3 DNA: TGTGCCAGCAGCCCGTTCGTCGGAGGGACTGAAGCTTTCTTT.

The chain links TRBV6-5 to TRBJ1-5, with D perhaps matching TRBD1 (6 bases). V shed 0 bases and J shed 1 base, with 10 bases lying between them. CDR1 MNHEY and CDR2 SVGAGI come from the germline V gene. The CDR3 totals 16 residues. The CDR3, as DNA: TGTGCCAGCAGTTACTCGACCAGGGGAAGCAATCAGCCCCAGCATTTT. Its protein is CASSYSTRGSNQPQHF.

This clonotype was picked up one time. This sequence joins TRBV28 and TRBJ1-2; tentative D call: TRBD1 (5 bases). Trimming stripped 8 bases from V and 2 bases from J, with 15 bases between. The CDR3 runs 14 residues. CDR1 is MDHEN and CDR2 is SYDVKM in the germline V gene. CDR3 sequence reads: CASVVVGANYGYTF. DNA for the CDR3: TGTGCCAGCGTTGTGGTCGGGGCAAACTATGGCTACACCTTC.

The chain combines TRBV27 with TRBJ2-1, with D possibly being TRBD2 (6 bases). Germline-derived CDR1 and CDR2 are MNHEY and SMNVEV (reference sequence). Trimming removed 3 bases from V and 8 bases from J, with 14 bases in between. The CDR3 has 14 residues. The CDR3, as DNA: TGTGCCAGCAGTTTTCGGGCAAGGGACTATGAGCAGTTCTTC. It specifies CASSFRARDYEQFF.

The chain links TRBV6-4 to TRBJ1-1; 8 nucleotides line up with TRBD1. CDR3 length equals 13 residues. Germline V CDR1 and CDR2: MRHNA, SNTAGT. Trimming cost V 4 bases and J 11 bases; bases outside gene matches: 9. The CDR3 DNA is TGTGCCAGCAGTGCGACAGGGGCCGCCGAGGCTTTCTTT. Its translation is CASSATGAAEAFF.

The CDR3 reads CASRRGTGAGEQYF. CDR3 nucleotide sequence: TGTGCCAGCAGGAGAGGGACAGGGGCAGGCGAGCAGTACTTC. V gene TRBV2 combines with J gene TRBJ2-7; 10 nucleotides line up with TRBD1. The germline gives CDR1 SNHLY, CDR2 FYNNEI. V was pared by 6 bases and J by 6 bases, with 8 bases of the junction left unmatched. This CDR3 is built from 14 residues.

The rearrangement uses TRBV20-1 and TRBJ2-7, with 8 bases matching TRBD1. This CDR3 spans 15 amino acids. Trimming cost V 1 base and J 0 bases; bases outside gene matches: 5. Per the germline V gene, CDR1 is DFQATT and CDR2 is SNEGSKA (reference sequence). The CDR3 protein is CSARAGGKASYEQYF. DNA of the CDR3: TGCAGTGCTAGAGCAGGGGGCAAGGCCTCCTACGAGCAGTACTTC.

This clonotype was seen a handful of times. V and J are TRBV20-1 and TRBJ2-2; D perhaps matches TRBD1 (5 bases). CDR3 size: 15 residues. Germline values: CDR1 DFQATT, CDR2 SNEGSKA (reference sequence). Between the trimmed V and J ends, which lost 5 bases and 5 bases, there was a span of 18 bases. The CDR3, as DNA: TGCAGTGCTCCTCCTTTGGGATCAGGGACCGGGGAGCTGTTTTTT. It specifies CSAPPLGSGTGELFF.

The chain joins TRBV7-2 to TRBJ1-6; 10 bases are shared with TRBD1. Germline V gives CDR1 SGHTA, CDR2 FQGNSA. The V segment lost 5 bases and the J segment 7 bases; nucleotides outside the gene matches: 14. The CDR3 is 18 residues long. Here the CDR3 DNA reads TGTGCCAGCAGCCGGTTAAGGTCATCGACAGGGGGCAATTCACCCCTCCACTTT. Encoded protein: CASSRLRSSTGGNSPLHF.

This clonotype was recorded a few times. The CDR3 sequence: CASTWDRGLTEAFF. CDR3 DNA: TGTGCCAGTACGTGGGACAGGGGGCTTACTGAAGCTTTCTTT. V gene TRBV19 combines with J gene TRBJ1-1; TRBD1 matches at 12 bases. This CDR3 has 14 amino acids. Losses at the gene ends were 7 bases for V and 5 bases for J; bases not matched to a gene: 5. CDR1 LNHDA and CDR2 SQIVND come from the germline V gene (reference sequence).

The V call is TRBV10-1, the J call TRBJ1-5, with D tentatively TRBD1 (6 bases). Per germline, CDR1 WNHNN and CDR2 SYGVQD (reference sequence). The CDR3 contains 18 residues. V was clipped by 6 bases and J by 0 bases, with 21 bases between them. The CDR3 here is CASRTGTQKHYSNQPQHF. The DNA of the CDR3 is TGCGCCAGCAGAACCGGGACACAAAAACATTATAGCAATCAGCCCCAGCATTTT.

This chain uses TRBV6-2 or TRBV6-3 with TRBJ1-1, with D hard to call. The CDR3 is 15 residues long. Germline CDR1 MNHEY, CDR2 SVGEGT. V was trimmed by 5 bases and J by 0 bases, leaving 13 bases between them. CDR3 sequence: CASSPTAIMNTEAFF. The CDR3 DNA follows: TGTGCCAGCAGTCCTACGGCAATCATGAACACTGAAGCTTTCTTT.

This clonotype showed up just a few times. This chain joins TRBV25-1 and TRBJ2-3, with 13 bases matching TRBD2. CDR1 and CDR2 from the germline V gene are MGHDK and SYGVNS. V gave up 4 bases and J gave up 4 bases; unmatched junction bases: 5. The CDR3 is made up of 16 amino acids. CDR3 nucleotides: TGTGCCAGCAGTGGACTAGCGGGAGGATTTGCAGATACGCAGTATTTT. It yields the protein CASSGLAGGFADTQYF.

The V and J genes are TRBV20-1 and TRBJ2-7; TRBD2 is a possible D gene (6 bases). The germline V and J ends were trimmed by 7 bases and 6 bases, with 13 bases remaining between them. The CDR3 sequence is 11 residues long. The germline CDR1 and CDR2 sequences are DFQATT and SNEGSKA (reference sequence). The CDR3 spells CSVPYGGEQYF. CDR3 sequence (DNA): TGCAGTGTCCCTTACGGGGGCGAGCAGTACTTC.

CDR3 amino acids: CASSLAAETNEKLFF. CDR3 bases: TGTGCCAGCAGCTTGGCGGCAGAAACTAATGAAAAACTGTTTTTT. V usage is TRBV7-2 and J usage is TRBJ1-4, with D unresolved. Germline CDR1 and CDR2: SGHTA and FQGNSA. With 3 bases removed from V and 1 base from J, the gap between germline ends came to 9 bases. The CDR3 is 15 residues long. Filled out from reference TRBV7-2 and TRBJ1-4, the complete variable domain reads GAGVSQSPSNKVTEKGKDVELRCDPISGHTALYWYRQSLGQGLEFLIYFQGNSAPDKSGLPSDRFSAERTGGSVSTLTIQRTQQEDSAVYLCASSLAAETNEKLFFGSGTQLSVL.

The chain has TRBV6-5 and TRBJ1-1; D not certain. This CDR3 comprises 15 residues. The ends were cut back, 0 bases at V and 3 bases at J, with 11 bases in the middle. Germline-derived CDR1 and CDR2 are MNHEY and SVGAGI. CDR3 DNA sequence: TGTGCCAGCAGTTACTCTGGGTGGAGGTACACTGAAGCTTTCTTT. It specifies CASSYSGWRYTEAFF.

This sequence joins TRBV20-1 and TRBJ2-5; D gene ambiguous. Germline V gene sequence: CDR1 DFQATT, CDR2 SNEGSKA (reference sequence). The ends were cut back, 3 bases at V and 2 bases at J, with 13 bases in the middle. The CDR3 contains 14 residues. The DNA for the CDR3 is TGCAGTGCTAGCGACCCTAATACACAAGAGACCCAGTACTTC. It encodes CSASDPNTQETQYF.

V gene TRBV27 combines with J gene TRBJ1-5; unclear D gene. The CDR3 consists of 15 residues. V shed 2 bases and J shed 1 base, with 9 bases lying between them. The germline CDR1 and CDR2 sequences are MNHEY and SMNVEV (reference sequence). CDR3 protein: CASSLAKESNQPQHF. The CDR3 DNA reads TGTGCCAGCAGTTTAGCGAAGGAAAGCAATCAGCCCCAGCATTTT.

The table lists this clonotype with a few counts. V usage is TRBV30 and J usage is TRBJ1-5; TRBD1 is a possible D gene (6 bases). Germline V gene lookup returns CDR1 GTSNPN and CDR2 SVGIG (reference sequence). The V end was cut by 2 bases, the J end by 6 bases, with 11 bases between. The CDR3 has 13 residues. CDR3 loop: CAWSPQGSQPQHF. The CDR3 DNA reads TGTGCCTGGAGTCCGCAGGGGAGTCAGCCCCAGCATTTT.

The chain combines TRBV2 with TRBJ2-3; D might be TRBD1 or TRBD2, each matching 6 bases. CDR3 length: 14 residues. The V and J ends lost 10 bases and 0 bases respectively, with 14 bases between them. CDR1 is SNHLY, CDR2 FYNNEI, per germline. The CDR3 protein is CATLWGASTDTQYF. The CDR3, as DNA: TGTGCCACCCTTTGGGGGGCTAGCACAGATACGCAGTATTTT. Filled out from reference TRBV2 and TRBJ2-3, the complete variable domain reads EPEVTQTPSHQVTQMGQEVILRCVPISNHLYFYWYRQILGQKVEFLVSFYNNEISEKSEIFDDQFSVERPDGSNFTLKIRSTKLEDSAMYFCATLWGASTDTQYFGPGTRLTVL.

J is TRBJ1-2 and V is TRBV2, with D unclear. This CDR3 has 15 amino acids. The V end lost 6 bases, the J end lost 8 bases, and 22 bases lay between the germline ends. Germline values: CDR1 SNHLY, CDR2 FYNNEI. CDR3 sequence reads: CASSQEPNGERGYTF. As DNA, the CDR3 is TGTGCCAGCAGCCAAGAACCGAACGGTGAGAGGGGCTACACCTTC.

This clonotype has more than one count but fewer than ten. The chain employs TRBV24-1 and TRBJ2-5, with D possibly TRBD2 on 5 matching bases. The ends were cut back, 4 bases at V and 4 bases at J, with 18 bases in the middle. The length of the CDR3 is 16 residues. In germline, CDR1 is KGHDR, CDR2 SFDVKD. This CDR3 reads CATSDPTTIPVETQYF. CDR3 nucleotide sequence: TGTGCCACCAGTGACCCTACGACTATCCCCGTAGAGACCCAGTACTTC.

This chain joins TRBV4-3 and TRBJ1-2, with a tentative D call TRBD1 (5 bases). V dropped 1 base and J dropped 7 bases, with 16 bases sitting between them. The CDR3 has 15 residues. CDR1 is LGHNA and CDR2 is YSLEER in the germline V gene. The CDR3 DNA follows: TGCGCCAGCAGCCAAGTTGGGACGCAAACGAGTGGCTACACCTTC. Amino acid sequence: CASSQVGTQTSGYTF.

In nucleotides, the CDR3 is TGTGCCAGTAGTCCGCAGGGTTCGATCTATGGCTACACCTTC. Amino acid sequence: CASSPQGSIYGYTF. This chain uses TRBV19 with TRBJ1-2, with a weak D call TRBD1 (5 bases). The CDR3 sequence is 14 residues long. Trimming took off 5 bases at V and 4 bases at J, with 14 bases between the two ends. Germline V gene lookup returns CDR1 LNHDA and CDR2 SQIVND (reference sequence).

The V gene is TRBV5-4, the J gene TRBJ1-1; no reliable D call. Trimming left V 1 base short and J 2 bases short, with 6 bases between. Germline values: CDR1 SGHNT, CDR2 YYREEE (reference sequence). The CDR3 length is 13 residues. The CDR3 DNA is TGTGCCAGCAGCTTGTTGTTTAACACTGAAGCTTTCTTT. This gives the protein CASSLLFNTEAFF.